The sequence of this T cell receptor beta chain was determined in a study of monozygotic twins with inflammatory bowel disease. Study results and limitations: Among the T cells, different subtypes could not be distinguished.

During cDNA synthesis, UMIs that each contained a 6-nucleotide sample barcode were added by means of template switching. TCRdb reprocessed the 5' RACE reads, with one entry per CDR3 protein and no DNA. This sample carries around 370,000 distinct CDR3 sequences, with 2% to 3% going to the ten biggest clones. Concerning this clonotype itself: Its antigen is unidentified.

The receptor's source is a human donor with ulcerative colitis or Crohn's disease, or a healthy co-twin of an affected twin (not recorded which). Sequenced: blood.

The CDR3 region is CASSVDGKGWDYGYTF. The chain joins TRBV9 to TRBJ1-2. CDR1 SGDLS and CDR2 YYNGEE come from the germline V gene. The CDR3 length is 16 residues. The full variable domain, its missing parts supplied by reference TRBV9 and TRBJ1-2, is DSGVTQTPKHLITATGQRVTLRCSPRSGDLSVYWYQQSLDQGLQFLIQYYNGEERAKGNILERFSAQQFPDLHSELNLSSLELGDSALYFCASSVDGKGWDYGYTFGSGTRLTVV.